This T cell receptor (beta chain) was sequenced during a study of blood T cell repertoires in COVID-19. This clone was counted once. Germline V gene sequence: CDR1 SNHLY, CDR2 FYNNEI. The V end was cut by 4 bases, the J end by 8 bases, with 17 bases between. The CDR3 totals 14 residues. Assay used: immunoSEQ multiplex PCR; TCRdb lists only in-frame clones, some missing. The repertoire has roughly 170,000 clones, roughly 70% of them found once; the top ten carry around 2.9%. Sequencing input: peripheral blood. The clonotype originates from a woman older than 75 with acute or convalescent COVID-19. This chain joins TRBV2 and TRBJ1-2; tentative D call: TRBD1 (5 bases). The CDR3 DNA is TGTGCCAGCAGTGCGAATCGGCAGGGAAGCGGCTACACCTTC. It specifies CASSANRQGSGYTF.